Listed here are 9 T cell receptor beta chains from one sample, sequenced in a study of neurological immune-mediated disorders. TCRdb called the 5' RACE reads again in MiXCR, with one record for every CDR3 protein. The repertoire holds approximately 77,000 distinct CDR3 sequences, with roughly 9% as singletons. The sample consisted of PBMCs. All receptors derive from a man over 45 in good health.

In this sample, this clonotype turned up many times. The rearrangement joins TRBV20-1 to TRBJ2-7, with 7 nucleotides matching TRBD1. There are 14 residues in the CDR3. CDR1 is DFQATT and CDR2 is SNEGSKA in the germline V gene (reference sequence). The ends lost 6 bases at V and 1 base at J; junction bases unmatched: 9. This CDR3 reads CSASPGQISYEQYF. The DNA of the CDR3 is TGCAGTGCCTCGCCGGGACAGATATCCTACGAGCAGTACTTC.

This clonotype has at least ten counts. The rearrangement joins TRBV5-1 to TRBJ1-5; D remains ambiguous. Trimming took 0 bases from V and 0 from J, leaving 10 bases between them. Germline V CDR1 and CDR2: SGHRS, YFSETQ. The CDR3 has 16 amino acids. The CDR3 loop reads CASSLEGSNSNQPQHF. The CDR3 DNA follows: TGCGCCAGCAGCTTGGAAGGCTCTAATAGCAATCAGCCCCAGCATTTT.

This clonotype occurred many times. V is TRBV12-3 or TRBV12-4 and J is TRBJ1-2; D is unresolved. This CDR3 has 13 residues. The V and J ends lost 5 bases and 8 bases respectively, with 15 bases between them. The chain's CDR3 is CASSLTPTPGYTF. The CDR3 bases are TGTGCCAGCAGTCTCACACCGACCCCCGGCTACACCTTC.

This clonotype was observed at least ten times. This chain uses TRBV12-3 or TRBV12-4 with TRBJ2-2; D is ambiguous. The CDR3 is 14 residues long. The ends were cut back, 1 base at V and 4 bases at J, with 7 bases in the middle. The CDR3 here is CASSLVGFTGELFF. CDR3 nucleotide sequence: TGTGCCAGCAGTTTAGTGGGATTCACCGGGGAGCTGTTTTTT.

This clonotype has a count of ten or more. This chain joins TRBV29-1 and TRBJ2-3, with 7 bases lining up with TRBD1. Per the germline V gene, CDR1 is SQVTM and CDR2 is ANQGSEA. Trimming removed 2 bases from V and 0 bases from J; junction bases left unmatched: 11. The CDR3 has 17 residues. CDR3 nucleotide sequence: TGCAGCGTTGAACCGGGACAGTCGTATTCTAGCACAGATACGCAGTATTTT. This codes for CSVEPGQSYSSTDTQYF.

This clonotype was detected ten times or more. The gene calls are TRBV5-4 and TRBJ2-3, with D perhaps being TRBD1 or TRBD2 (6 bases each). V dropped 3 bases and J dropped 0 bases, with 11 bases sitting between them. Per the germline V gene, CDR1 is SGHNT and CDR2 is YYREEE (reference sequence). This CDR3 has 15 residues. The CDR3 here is CASSSRGPSTDTQYF. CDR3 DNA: TGTGCCAGCAGCTCCCGGGGGCCTAGCACAGATACGCAGTATTTT. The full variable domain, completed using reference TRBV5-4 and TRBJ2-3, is ETGVTQSPTHLIKTRGQQVTLRCSSQSGHNTVSWYQQALGQGPQFIFQYYREEENGRGNFPPRFSGLQFPNYSSELNVNALELDDSALYLCASSSRGPSTDTQYFGPGTRLTVL.

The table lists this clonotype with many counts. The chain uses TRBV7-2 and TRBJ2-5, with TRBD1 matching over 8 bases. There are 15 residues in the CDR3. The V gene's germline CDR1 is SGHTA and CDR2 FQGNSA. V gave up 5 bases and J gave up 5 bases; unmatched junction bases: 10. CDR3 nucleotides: TGTGCCAGCAGCCTAGGGACAGGCCGCACGGAGACCCAGTACTTC. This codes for CASSLGTGRTETQYF.

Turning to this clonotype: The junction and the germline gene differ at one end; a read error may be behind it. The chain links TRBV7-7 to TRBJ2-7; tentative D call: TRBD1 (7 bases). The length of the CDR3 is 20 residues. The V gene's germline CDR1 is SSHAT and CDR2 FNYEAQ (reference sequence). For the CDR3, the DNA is TGTGCTAGCAGCTTAGCCGACAGGGTAGGGCCCGGGGGCCTCTCCTACGAGCAGTACTTC. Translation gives CASSLADRVGPGGLSYEQYF.

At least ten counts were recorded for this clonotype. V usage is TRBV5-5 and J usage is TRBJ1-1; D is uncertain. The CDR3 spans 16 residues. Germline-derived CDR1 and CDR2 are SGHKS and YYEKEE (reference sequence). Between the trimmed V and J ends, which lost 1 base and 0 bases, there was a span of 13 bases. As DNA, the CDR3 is TGTGCCAGCAGCTTGTTCCGCCTGGGAATGAACACTGAAGCTTTCTTT. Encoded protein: CASSLFRLGMNTEAFF.